The clone carrying this T cell receptor (beta chain) was detected ten times or more. The data were taken from a study of regulatory T cells in long-lasting Graves disease. The CDR3 spans 12 residues. The germline CDR1 and CDR2 sequences are SGHTA and FQGNSA. Trimming left V 5 bases short and J 10 bases short, with 14 bases between. For TCR beta, libraries came from iRepertoire HTBI primers and Arm-PCR of CDR3 regions. Using its own MiXCR run on the multiplex PCR reads, TCRdb lists one record per CDR3 protein. The sample lists about 400,000 distinct CDR3 sequences, less than 25% occurring once. Indicated time point: persistent/refractory GD, antithyroid drugs over 5 years with positive TRAb. PBMCs were the source of the RNA used for TCR sequencing.

The V call is TRBV7-2, the J call TRBJ2-5; D tentatively fits TRBD1 or TRBD2 (5 bases each). The sequencing here drew on peripheral blood mononuclear cells (PBMCs), taken when the disease was refractory, from a patient treated with antithyroid drugs. This clonotype originated in a female donor with Graves disease. The CDR3: CASSPREGSQYF. DNA for the CDR3: TGTGCCAGCAGCCCCCGTGAGGGGAGCCAGTACTTC.